These T cell receptor beta chains were read from a single sample in a study of shared clonotypes between healthy human individuals. TCRdb's copy holds only in-frame clones and misses some; the assay was immunoSEQ multiplex PCR. The sample records about 460,000 clones, approximately 71% being singletons. The sequencing input was PBMCs. The receptors derive from a woman aged 40 to 50 in good health. Some clones in this sample may be carry-over from other donors' samples. CDR3s include the opening cysteine and the closing phenylalanine or tryptophan. The order of the fields is CDR3 length, D gene, J gene, V gene, CDR3 protein. A D gene is named only where the DNA matches it firmly.

14,NA,TRBJ1-2,TRBV9,CASSGPYTNYGYTF
15,NA,TRBJ2-2,TRBV7-9,CASQRGTQNTGELFF
17,TRBD2,TRBJ2-7,TRBV6-1,CASSEGPGGSPSYEQYF
14,NA,TRBJ1-2,TRBV15,CATSRDTGNYGYTF
21,NA,TRBJ1-6,TRBV4-1,CASSQERESQSVGSYNSPLHF
16,TRBD2,TRBJ2-3,TRBV10-3,CAISESASGSTDTQYF
13,TRBD1,TRBJ1-1,TRBV11-3,CASSGQVNTEAFF
16,TRBD2,TRBJ2-3,TRBV6-4,CASSDWTSGSTDTQYF
15,NA,TRBJ2-3,TRBV4-1,CASSQVRDFTDTQYF
14,NA,TRBJ1-2,TRBV18,CASSPPFNNNGYTF
15,TRBD2,TRBJ2-3,TRBV30,CAWSGGGTYTDTQYF
14,NA,TRBJ2-7,TRBV15,CATSTYMGGSEQYF
13,NA,TRBJ2-2,TRBV9,CASSVGGAGELFF
15,NA,TRBJ2-1,TRBV5-1,CASSRGMGTYNEQFF
16,TRBD2,TRBJ2-1,TRBV28,CASSFARVTSLYEQFF
16,TRBD2,TRBJ2-3,TRBV5-6,CASSLITSGYPDTQYF
15,NA,TRBJ1-1,TRBV7-9,CASLVGAEAVTEAFF